Included here is one T cell receptor beta chain sequence, with context. This entry is derived from a study of chemoradiotherapy in HPV16-positive cancers. Using immunoSEQ multiplex PCR, the repertoire was profiled, and TCRdb retains in-frame clones only, with some absent. The sample lists 30,000 to 40,000 clones, around 80% seen once, with 3.5% to 4% in the top ten. CDR1 and CDR2 from the germline V gene are MNHNS and SASEGT. The CDR3 length is 13 residues. Trimming left V 6 bases short and J 4 bases short, with 10 bases between. The sequence came from a human donor with HPV-associated anogenital cancer. Sequencing was performed on blood, taken from a patient who underwent chemoradiotherapy. This rearrangement joins TRBV6-1 to TRBJ2-1, with D hard to call. The CDR3 bases are TGTGCCAGCAGCGAGAGTCCGTACAATGAGCAGTTCTTC. It is translated as CASSESPYNEQFF.